One and the same sample provided the 20 T cell receptor beta chains below, sequenced in a study of T cell changes during pregnancy in multiple sclerosis. Assay used: immunoSEQ multiplex PCR; TCRdb lists only in-frame clones, some missing. The sample yields around 130,000 clones, approximately 93% seen once. The sample here was peripheral blood, taken before pregnancy. These receptors came from a female donor with multiple sclerosis, enrolled in a pregnancy study.

This chain links TRBV18 with TRBJ1-5; TRBD1 matches 8 bases. The J segment lost 4 bases and the V segment lost 3 bases, leaving 2 bases of the junction unmatched. Germline V gene data show CDR1 as KGHSH and CDR2 as LQKENI. The CDR3 consists of 14 residues. The CDR3 loop is CASSPGQVNQPQHF. CDR3 DNA sequence: TGTGCCAGCTCACCGGGACAGGTAAATCAGCCCCAGCATTTT.

The rearrangement links TRBV6-1 to TRBJ2-2; 13 bases fit TRBD2. The CDR3 spans 18 residues. After removal of 4 bases from V and 6 bases from J, the junction contained 11 bases not matched to a gene. Germline V gene data show CDR1 as MNHNS and CDR2 as SASEGT. The CDR3 spells CASSGPGLAGPTPGELFF. DNA for the CDR3: TGTGCCAGCAGTGGCCCGGGACTAGCGGGACCCACCCCCGGGGAGCTGTTTTTT.

CDR3 DNA sequence: TGCGCCAGCAGCCAAGATAGTTTCGAGCGGGGTAGAGATGAGCAGTTCTTC. The encoded protein is CASSQDSFERGRDEQFF. The chain has TRBV4-1 and TRBJ2-1; 7 bases line up with TRBD2. The germline CDR1 and CDR2 sequences are MGHRA and YSYEKL. The CDR3 sequence is 17 residues long. V gave up 0 bases and J gave up 8 bases; unmatched junction bases: 13.

The CDR3 region has the DNA TGTGCCAGCAGCTGGACTAGCGGATACACCGGGGAGCTGTTTTTT. Its protein is CASSWTSGYTGELFF. The chain carries TRBV11-2 and TRBJ2-2, with 10 bases fitting TRBD2. Germline values: CDR1 SGHAT, CDR2 FQNNGV. This CDR3 has 15 residues. The ends lost 4 bases at V and 3 bases at J; junction bases unmatched: 2.

V and J are TRBV14 and TRBJ2-7; weak D call: TRBD2 (5 bases). The germline CDR1 and CDR2 sequences are SGHDN and FVKESK. CDR3 length: 14 amino acids. V was pared by 4 bases and J by 1 base, with 11 bases between. CDR3 bases: TGTGCCAGCAGCCTTCCTGGACTTTCCTACGAGCAGTACTTC. It encodes CASSLPGLSYEQYF.

V and J are TRBV19 and TRBJ1-1, with D unclear. There are 14 residues in the CDR3. Per germline, CDR1 LNHDA and CDR2 SQIVND (reference sequence). The V end was cut by 6 bases, the J end by 1 base, with 12 bases between. CDR3 coding DNA: TGTGCCAGTAGGAACCTCGGCGGGAACACTGAAGCTTTCTTT. Protein product: CASRNLGGNTEAFF.

The chain uses TRBV7-2 and TRBJ1-1; D might be TRBD1 (5 bases). The germline gives CDR1 SGHTA, CDR2 FQGNSA. The CDR3 consists of 15 residues. V lost 2 bases to trimming and J lost 1 base, with 11 bases between them. The CDR3 DNA is TGTGCCAGCAGCTTAATAGGGGCGGCGAACACTGAAGCTTTCTTT. This encodes CASSLIGAANTEAFF. Using reference TRBV7-2 and TRBJ1-1 for the parts outside the CDR3, the full variable domain is GAGVSQSPSNKVTEKGKDVELRCDPISGHTALYWYRQSLGQGLEFLIYFQGNSAPDKSGLPSDRFSAERTGGSVSTLTIQRTQQEDSAVYLCASSLIGAANTEAFFGQGTRLTVV.

The chain has TRBV7-3 and TRBJ2-1; 8 positions match TRBD1. The CDR3 spans 14 residues. Germline loops: CDR1 SGHTA, CDR2 FQGTGA. The V gene end was trimmed by 8 bases and the J gene end by 1 base; junction bases not matched to a gene: 4. CDR3 in DNA: TGTGCCAGCGCTCGGACAGGGTCCTACAATGAGCAGTTCTTC. This gives the protein CASARTGSYNEQFF.

This clone was observed a handful of times. This chain links TRBV9 with TRBJ2-7; 9 positions agree with TRBD1. The CDR3 totals 15 residues. V gave up 3 bases and J gave up 1 base; unmatched junction bases: 5. Per germline, CDR1 SGDLS and CDR2 YYNGEE. The CDR3 nucleotides are TGTGCCAGCAGCGGGACAGGGGACGTTTCCTACGAGCAGTACTTC. It yields the protein CASSGTGDVSYEQYF.

This clone was counted a single time. This chain links TRBV9 with TRBJ1-1, with D perhaps matching TRBD1 (5 bases). The germline gives CDR1 SGDLS, CDR2 YYNGEE. The CDR3 covers 14 residues. V lost 3 bases to trimming and J lost 3 bases, with 12 bases between them. CDR3 loop: CASSAFTGYTEAFF. CDR3 nucleotide sequence: TGTGCCAGCAGCGCGTTTACAGGCTACACTGAAGCTTTCTTT.

V and J are TRBV28 and TRBJ2-1, with TRBD2 identical over 9 bases. J lost 2 bases, V lost 2 bases, and 4 bases had no gene match. Germline assignment: CDR1 MDHEN and CDR2 SYDVKM. The CDR3 extends over 16 amino acids. CDR3 DNA: TGTGCCAGCAGTTTAGCGGGAGGGAGGCCCTACAATGAGCAGTTCTTC. Residues: CASSLAGGRPYNEQFF.

This chain links TRBV5-8 with TRBJ2-3; 10 positions match TRBD1. CDR1 SGHTS and CDR2 YDEGEE come from the germline V gene. The CDR3 spans 17 residues. J was trimmed by 2 bases and V by 3 bases; bases with no gene match: 9. DNA of the CDR3: TGTGCCAGCAGCTCGGAACCTGGGACAGGGGACACAGATACGCAGTATTTT. It yields the protein CASSSEPGTGDTDTQYF.

The rearrangement joins TRBV27 to TRBJ1-2; D might be TRBD1 (5 bases). V shed 8 bases and J shed 8 bases, with 24 bases lying between them. Germline-derived CDR1 and CDR2 are MNHEY and SMNVEV (reference sequence). The CDR3 is 15 residues long. CDR3 DNA: TGTGCCAGCGGCCCTTCTCTAGGGGCGTTGGTGGGCTACACCTTC. Residues: CASGPSLGALVGYTF.

This chain connects TRBV7-6 to TRBJ2-5; 7 bases align to TRBD2. This CDR3 is 15 amino acids long. The V and J ends lost 2 bases and 1 base, in that order; junction bases with no gene match: 4. Germline-derived CDR1 and CDR2 are SGHVS and FNYEAQ. This CDR3 is CASSLSRGSQETQYF. The CDR3 DNA is TGTGCCAGCAGCTTATCGCGGGGGTCCCAAGAGACCCAGTACTTC.

The chain has TRBV19 and TRBJ1-5; 8 nucleotides match TRBD1. V lost 4 bases to trimming and J lost 4 bases; unmatched junction nucleotides: 12. Germline values: CDR1 LNHDA, CDR2 SQIVND (reference sequence). The CDR3 is 17 residues long. CDR3 bases: TGTGCCAGTAGTAGCTCGACAGGGGCTCGGTGGAATCAGCCCCAGCATTTT. Translating it yields CASSSSTGARWNQPQHF.

This clone was detected once. The chain is built from TRBV5-6 and TRBJ1-2, with 7 positions matching TRBD1. CDR3 length equals 15 residues. The V gene end was trimmed by 1 base and the J gene end by 4 bases; junction bases not matched to a gene: 7. Germline CDR1 is SGHDT and CDR2 is YYEEEE. In DNA, the CDR3 is TGTGCCAGCAGCTTGACGCCGACAGGGACCTATGGCTACACCTTC. Translating it yields CASSLTPTGTYGYTF.

The chain combines TRBV30 with TRBJ2-7; 15 bases map to TRBD2. The CDR3 covers 17 residues. V shed 0 bases, J shed 4 bases, and the junction held 7 bases outside the gene matches. Per the germline V gene, CDR1 is GTSNPN and CDR2 is SVGIG (reference sequence). The CDR3 region has the DNA TGTGCCTGGAGTGTACGAGGGACTAGCGGGAGGAGGTACGAGCAGTACTTC. As protein: CAWSVRGTSGRRYEQYF.

The rearrangement joins TRBV2 to TRBJ1-2, with 10 bases identical to TRBD1. Germline CDR1 is SNHLY and CDR2 is FYNNEI. The CDR3 extends over 13 amino acids. V trimming: 10 bases; J trimming: 10 bases; junction bases outside the gene matches: 12. The chain's CDR3 is CATLGDRGADYTF. CDR3 sequence (DNA): TGTGCCACCCTTGGGGACAGGGGAGCGGACTACACCTTC.

In its sample, this clone was seen once. This CDR3 reads CASSSRSGGTDTQYF. The CDR3 DNA is TGTGCCAGCAGTTCCCGGAGCGGGGGCACAGATACGCAGTATTTT. The chain carries TRBV6-6 and TRBJ2-3; 7 bases line up with TRBD2. V lost 4 bases, J lost 1 base, and 5 bases stayed unmatched. This CDR3 is built from 15 residues. The germline V gene has CDR1 MNHNY and CDR2 SVGAGI (reference sequence).

The chain's CDR3 is CASSKRGQGYTEAFF. CDR3 nucleotides: TGTGCCAGCAGCAAGCGGGGACAGGGATACACTGAAGCTTTCTTT. The rearrangement joins TRBV11-2 to TRBJ1-1, with 9 positions matching TRBD1. In germline, CDR1 is SGHAT, CDR2 FQNNGV. Trimming cost V 5 bases and J 3 bases; bases outside gene matches: 7. This CDR3 contains 15 residues. Variable domain in full (rest from reference TRBV11-2 and TRBJ1-1): EAGVAQSPRYKIIEKRQSVAFWCNPISGHATLYWYQQILGQGPKLLIQFQNNGVVDDSQLPKDRFSAERLKGVDSTLKIQPAKLEDSAVYLCASSKRGQGYTEAFFGQGTRLTVV.